This record looks at one T cell receptor beta chain sequence and its context. Sequencing used immunoSEQ multiplex PCR; TCRdb keeps in-frame clones, though not all of them. The table shows about 200,000 clones, with less than 85% occurring only once. While the first cohort had about 610 subjects, the donors belonged to the separate validation cohort of 100 to 150 subjects. The sample comes from a study of cytomegalovirus exposure and HLA in healthy donors. Germline lookup yields CDR1 MNHEY and CDR2 SMNVEV (reference sequence). The V and J ends lost 8 bases and 1 base respectively, with 15 bases between them. The CDR3 is 16 amino acids.

The receptor's source is a woman aged 18-29 years in good health and CMV-seronegative. The chain is built from TRBV27 and TRBJ2-6; possible D gene TRBD1, 5 bases. Material for sequencing was PBMCs. The CDR3 protein is CASCLVGASGANVLTF. The CDR3 region has the DNA TGTGCCAGCTGCCTGGTTGGGGCGTCTGGGGCCAACGTCCTGACTTTC.